The clone carrying this T cell receptor (beta chain) occurred a few times. Its target is not known. This sample was taken from a study of PD-1 blockade in classical Hodgkin lymphoma. In the study overall: Patients got intravenous nivolumab 3 mg/kg every 2 weeks. Notes on the study in general: Sources of repertoire differences remain undefined, possibly disease activity or prior therapy.

All the patients suffered relapse after autologous stem cell transplantation, and brentuximab vedotin exposure differed. Patients reached a best response of complete response, partial response or progressive disease. Method: immunoSEQ multiplex PCR; TCRdb's copy keeps in-frame clones and lacks some. The table shows 100,000 to 120,000 clones, with approximately 90% occurring only once. This CDR3 is 11 amino acids long. The ends were cut back, 5 bases at V and 10 bases at J, with 9 bases in the middle. Germline CDR1 LNHDA, CDR2 SQIVND (reference sequence). Specimen: peripheral blood mononuclear cells (PBMCs), collected before the second cycle of nivolumab. The chain uses TRBV19 and TRBJ2-1, with D uncertain. The sequence came from a human donor with classical Hodgkin lymphoma. CDR3 sequence reads: CASSERVEQFF. In nucleotides, the CDR3 is TGTGCCAGTAGTGAGCGAGTAGAGCAGTTCTTC.